This T cell receptor beta chain was recorded in a study of T cells after yellow fever vaccination. General study findings and limits: Contaminating bulk clonotypes could be abundant in FACS-sorted repertoires.

Germline CDR1 and CDR2: MNHNS and SASEGT. The trim removed 6 bases at V and 2 bases at J, leaving 6 bases unmatched. This CDR3 is built from 15 residues. Turning to this clonotype: The antigen is not known.

It was through 5'RACE template switching that TCR cDNA was made, with a universal primer site and UMIs added. TCRdb ran MiXCR on the 5' RACE reads and lists one entry per CDR3 protein. The repertoire holds roughly 520,000 distinct CDR3 sequences, with 21% as singletons. This sequence originates from a man between 18 and 35 years old who received the YFV17D yellow fever vaccine. V and J are TRBV6-1 and TRBJ2-3; 9 bases line up with TRBD1. The specimen was PBMCs, collected around 3 weeks after the first yellow fever vaccination. CDR3: CASRRDRAHTDTQYF. CDR3 coding DNA: TGTGCCAGCAGGCGGGACAGGGCACACACAGATACGCAGTATTTT.